This TCR beta chain is from a study of OX40 agonist ivuxolimab in advanced cancers. Trimming stripped 5 bases from V and 4 bases from J, with 12 bases between. This CDR3 comprises 13 residues. CDR1 GTSNPN and CDR2 SVGIG come from the germline V gene (reference sequence). Some clones are missing from TCRdb's copy, which holds only in-frame ones; the method was immunoSEQ multiplex PCR. The sample includes over 80,000 clones, about 93% of them seen just once. In the case of this clone: What it binds is not known.

Study outcomes and limitations: CD8+ T cells were the subset that, on average, had more expanded clones than CD4+. Some nonresponders also had low normalized T-cell clonal expansion.

The starting material was CD4+ or CD8+ T cells sorted from blood, obtained in a trial of the OX40 agonist ivuxolimab. The receptor was isolated from an adult with an advanced solid tumor such as melanoma, head and neck, liver or kidney cancer. The V call is TRBV30, the J call TRBJ1-5; D unresolved. Here the CDR3 DNA reads TGTGCCTGGGGAGCCCGGGGTAATCAGCCCCAGCATTTT. Its protein is CAWGARGNQPQHF.